The present T cell receptor beta chain was sequenced within a study of control samples from healthy donors and cancer patients. Clones were sequenced by immunoSEQ multiplex PCR, and TCRdb holds only the in-frame ones, with some missing. This sample yields 75,000 to 95,000 clones, of which less than 90% are seen a single time; roughly a tenth belongs to the top ten. The V gene's germline CDR1 is GTSNPN and CDR2 SVGIG (reference sequence). The CDR3 is 16 residues long. Trimming at V came to 4 bases and at J to 6 bases, leaving 17 bases not matched to a gene. The genes are TRBV30 and TRBJ1-2, with 7 positions matching TRBD1. The source is a woman between 45 and 60 years old with colorectal cancer. Specimen: PBMCs. The DNA of the CDR3 is TGTGCCTGGAAAAACAGGGGTTCCCTCACTTCGGATGGCTACACCTTC. Its protein is CAWKNRGSLTSDGYTF.